This T cell receptor beta chain appears in the sequencing data of a study of T cells in localized non-small cell lung cancer. Libraries were prepared by immunoSEQ multiplex PCR; TCRdb keeps only in-frame clonotypes and omits some of them. This table holds some 140,000 clones, 80% to 90% found once. CDR3 length: 14 residues. V gave up 0 bases and J gave up 2 bases, with 8 bases separating them. Germline V gives CDR1 SGDLS, CDR2 YYNGEE. Specimen: peripheral blood, collected before any cancer treatment. The clonotype was recovered from a female donor over 55 with stage I lung adenocarcinoma. The chain recombines TRBV9 with TRBJ1-1; D not resolved. The CDR3 reads CASSVGNSNTEAFF. The CDR3 DNA reads as TGTGCCAGCAGCGTAGGTAATTCCAACACTGAAGCTTTCTTT. The full variable domain, with the rest looked up from reference TRBV9 and TRBJ1-1, is DSGVTQTPKHLITATGQRVTLRCSPRSGDLSVYWYQQSLDQGLQFLIQYYNGEERAKGNILERFSAQQFPDLHSELNLSSLELGDSALYFCASSVGNSNTEAFFGQGTRLTVV.